This T cell receptor beta chain stems from a study of cytomegalovirus exposure and HLA in healthy donors. Germline V gene sequence: CDR1 SGHTA, CDR2 FQGTGA. The CDR3 spans 16 residues. The V gene lost 0 bases and the J gene lost 6 bases, with 14 bases spanning the gap. In this sample, this clone turned up a few times. Its antigen is unknown. Notes on the study in general: Because they were indistinguishable, some V segments, including TRBV6-2 and TRBV6-3, were excluded. CMV serostatus was the sole immune exposure data available.

60 Vbeta and 13 Jbeta primers were used in PCR. The protocol was immunoSEQ multiplex PCR, while the TCRdb copy is restricted to in-frame clones and leaves out a portion. The sample has approximately 100,000 clones; 65% to 80% are singletons. The rearrangement links TRBV7-3 to TRBJ2-2, with a possible D match to TRBD1 (6 bases). The specimen sequenced was PBMCs. This clonotype originated in a male donor in good health and CMV-seropositive. The CDR3 protein is CASSLTSGGRAGELFF. The DNA of the CDR3 is TGTGCCAGCAGCTTAACGTCTGGGGGCAGGGCCGGGGAGCTGTTTTTT. The variable domain in full, with the rest retrieved from reference TRBV7-3 and TRBJ2-2, is GAGVSQTPSNKVTEKGKYVELRCDPISGHTALYWYRQSLGQGPEFLIYFQGTGAADDSGLPNDRFFAVRPEGSVSTLKIQRTERGDSAVYLCASSLTSGGRAGELFFGEGSRLTVL.